This T cell receptor (beta chain) was observed in a study of regulatory T cells in long-lasting Graves disease. General study findings and limits: With approximately 2,800 shared public clonotypes, persistent patients exceeded new patients, who shared over 950.

Of note for this clonotype: Its target is not known.

Investigators prepared the TCR beta libraries by applying iRepertoire HTBI primers and Arm-PCR of CDR3 regions. MiXCR, applied by TCRdb to the multiplex PCR reads, yields one record per CDR3 protein. The sample has about 520,000 distinct CDR3 sequences, approximately 12% seen once. Described time point: newly diagnosed GD, antithyroid drugs for less than 3 months. PBMC-derived RNA was used for the TCR library. J lost 8 bases, V lost 4 bases, and 14 bases had no gene match. There are 17 residues in the CDR3. Germline V CDR1 and CDR2: MNHEY, SVGEGT. A further study also used this sample, focusing on T cells in Graves' hyperthyroidism and ophthalmopathy.

The TCR was taken from a woman in her thirties with Graves disease. Material: peripheral blood mononuclear cells (PBMCs), obtained at new diagnosis, from a patient treated with antithyroid drugs. The chain carries TRBV6-2 or TRBV6-3 and TRBJ1-2; 12 bases match TRBD1. The CDR3 loop is CASSWRSGTGGLKGYTF. In DNA form, the CDR3 reads TGTGCCAGCAGTTGGAGGTCCGGGACAGGGGGCTTGAAAGGCTACACCTTC.